The 13 T cell receptor beta chains below all came from one sample that was sequenced in a study of molecular identifiers for immune sequencing clone quantification. MiXCR was run by TCRdb on the PCR reads, yielding one entry per CDR3 protein. The data contain more than 450,000 distinct CDR3 sequences, roughly 23% of them singletons. Sequenced material: naive CD8+ T cells from blood, with Jurkat cell RNA spiked in. Described subset: FACS-sorted CD8+CD4-CCR7+CD45RA+ naive T cells. The receptors shown here come from a human donor in good health. Some libraries in this study had Jurkat cell RNA spiked in.

This clonotype appeared many times. The chain is built from TRBV7-6 and TRBJ2-3; TRBD2 matches at 11 bases. CDR3 size: 16 residues. Germline CDR1 SGHVS, CDR2 FNYEAQ. The V gene end was trimmed by 2 bases and the J gene end by 4 bases; junction bases not matched to a gene: 5. CDR3 nucleotide sequence: TGTGCCAGCAGCTTACTAGCGGGAGGTCGGGCAGATACGCAGTATTTT. It translates to CASSLLAGGRADTQYF.

Concerning this clonotype itself: A much larger clone sits a single nucleotide away, making a read error possible. The chain is built from TRBV4-1 and TRBJ2-3, with D perhaps matching TRBD1 (7 bases). The V and J ends lost 3 bases and 5 bases respectively, with 15 bases between them. The CDR3 is 15 residues long. Germline values: CDR1 MGHRA, CDR2 YSYEKL. The CDR3 loop is CASSQPIQGGDTQYF. CDR3 DNA: TGCGCCAGCAGCCAGCCCATTCAGGGGGGAGATACGCAGTATTTT.

This clonotype appeared many times. The chain is built from TRBV30 and TRBJ2-3; the D call may be TRBD1 or TRBD2 (6 bases each). Germline CDR1 GTSNPN, CDR2 SVGIG (reference sequence). This CDR3 contains 14 residues. Trimming pared 1 base from V and 4 bases from J, leaving 12 bases between. The DNA of the CDR3 is TGTGCCTGGAGTGGGGGGGCCGGGGCAGATACGCAGTATTTT. Translated: CAWSGGAGADTQYF.

This clonotype was found many times. This chain uses TRBV6-6 with TRBJ1-1; 7 bases line up with TRBD1. The germline V gene encodes CDR1 MNHNY and CDR2 SVGAGI (reference sequence). With V trimmed by 10 bases and J by 6 bases, 26 bases remained unmatched. The CDR3 has 18 residues. This CDR3 is CATNIPRDSETVSAEAFF. CDR3 DNA sequence: TGTGCCACCAATATTCCCCGGGACAGCGAAACTGTAAGCGCTGAAGCTTTCTTT.

This clonotype was picked up many times. The J gene is TRBJ2-3, the V gene TRBV6-6, with TRBD2 as a possible D gene (6 bases). V lost 7 bases, J lost 2 bases, and 13 bases lay in between. The CDR3 contains 14 residues. In germline, CDR1 is MNHNY, CDR2 SVGAGI (reference sequence). CDR3 amino acids: CASTGTVNTDTQYF. The CDR3 DNA follows: TGTGCCAGCACCGGGACTGTCAACACAGATACGCAGTATTTT.

Ten or more counts support this clonotype. This chain joins TRBV6-1 and TRBJ1-1, with D unresolved. Trimming cost V 6 bases and J 2 bases, with 4 bases left between them. Germline V gene sequence: CDR1 MNHNS, CDR2 SASEGT. CDR3 length: 11 residues. The CDR3 spells CASSDNTEAFF. The CDR3 DNA follows: TGTGCCAGCAGCGATAACACTGAAGCTTTCTTT.

Of note for this clonotype: A clone one base away is much larger, so this may be a read error. The chain recombines TRBV9 with TRBJ2-3; D gene ambiguous. Trimming stripped 7 bases from V and 4 bases from J, with 10 bases between. This CDR3 has 12 residues. The germline V gene encodes CDR1 SGDLS and CDR2 YYNGEE. This CDR3 is CASVGISDTQYF. The CDR3 region has the DNA TGTGCCAGCGTGGGAATATCAGATACGCAGTATTTT.

This clonotype was recorded many times. The chain joins TRBV7-6 to TRBJ2-3; D unresolved. Germline V gene data show CDR1 as SGHVS and CDR2 as FNYEAQ. CDR3 length: 17 amino acids. Deletions cut 4 bases from V and 3 bases from J, with 20 bases between. The CDR3 DNA reads TGTGCCAGCAGCTCCAGAGGTCGGAGCGAGGTAACAGATACGCAGTATTTT. Translated: CASSSRGRSEVTDTQYF.

Comment on this clonotype: One junction end disagrees with the germline gene, perhaps due to a read error. The V call is TRBV5-6, the J call TRBJ2-6, with D tentatively TRBD2 (5 bases). Looked up from germline, CDR1 is SGHDT and CDR2 is YYEEEE. CDR3 size: 15 residues. This chain's CDR3 is CDSSLWGAGANVLTF. Written as DNA, the CDR3 is TGTGACAGCAGCTTGTGGGGAGCAGGGGCCAACGTCCTGACTTTC.

In regard to this clonotype: A read error may explain this, as a much larger clone is one base away. The genes are TRBV6-5 and TRBJ2-7, with 13 bases aligning to TRBD2. This CDR3 spans 15 amino acids. Germline values: CDR1 MNHEY, CDR2 SVGAGI. V dropped 5 bases and J dropped 5; count of bases not matched to a gene: 6. CDR3: CASSATSGGAHEQYF. DNA for the CDR3: TGTGCCAGCAGTGCCACTAGCGGGGGGGCGCACGAGCAGTACTTC.

This clonotype was counted at least ten times. The V and J genes are TRBV6-5 and TRBJ1-2; D remains unclear. With 5 bases removed from V and 8 bases from J, the gap between germline ends came to 21 bases. The CDR3 is made up of 15 amino acids. Germline V lookup: CDR1 MNHEY, CDR2 SVGAGI. The CDR3 loop is CASSPSRPYLQGYTF. Here the CDR3 DNA reads TGTGCCAGCAGTCCTTCCCGGCCATACTTGCAGGGCTACACCTTC.

This chain connects TRBV6-5 to TRBJ1-4; D remains ambiguous. Deletions cut 2 bases from V and 0 bases from J, with 7 bases between. This CDR3 contains 15 residues. Per germline, CDR1 MNHEY and CDR2 SVGAGI. In DNA, the CDR3 is TGTGCCAGCAGTTACGGGGTGACAACTAATGAAAAACTGTTTTTT. Its protein is CASSYGVTTNEKLFF.

This clonotype was counted a few times. The CDR3 nucleotides are TGTGCCAGCAGCTTGACAGGGAGCTCCTATAATTCACCCCTCCACTTT. Translating gives CASSLTGSSYNSPLHF. This chain joins TRBV7-6 and TRBJ1-6, with 7 bases matching TRBD1. Germline CDR1 is SGHVS and CDR2 is FNYEAQ. With 3 bases clipped from V and 0 bases from J, the junction kept 2 bases outside the gene matches. The CDR3 is 16 amino acids.